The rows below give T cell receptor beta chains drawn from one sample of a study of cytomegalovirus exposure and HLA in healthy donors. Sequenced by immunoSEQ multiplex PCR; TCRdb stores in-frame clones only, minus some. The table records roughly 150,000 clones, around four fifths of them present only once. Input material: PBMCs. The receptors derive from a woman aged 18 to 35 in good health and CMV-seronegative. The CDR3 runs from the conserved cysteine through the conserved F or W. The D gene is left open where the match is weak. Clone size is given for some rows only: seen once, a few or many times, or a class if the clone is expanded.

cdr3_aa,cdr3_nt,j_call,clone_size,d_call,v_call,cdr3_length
CASSFLWQGASPLHF,TGTGCCAGCAGTTTCCTTTGGCAGGGGGCTTCACCCCTCCACTTT,TRBJ1-6,NA,TRBD1,TRBV28,15
CASSLGLAGGTDTQYF,TGCGCCAGCAGCCTGGGACTAGCGGGAGGCACAGATACGCAGTATTTT,TRBJ2-3,few,TRBD2,TRBV5-1,16
CASSPRDRGPRSYGYTF,TGTGCCAGCAGCCCACGGGACAGGGGACCGAGGTCTTATGGCTACACCTTC,TRBJ1-2,NA,TRBD1,TRBV7-2,17
CASSPGQGGGNTIYF,TGTGCCAGCAGCCCAGGACAGGGCGGTGGAAACACCATATATTTT,TRBJ1-3,NA,TRBD1,TRBV7-3,15
CSSSDPRAFDEQYF,TGTTCCAGCAGTGACCCCAGGGCGTTCGACGAGCAGTACTTC,TRBJ2-7,NA,NA,TRBV2,14
CASSLSAGPWYGYTF,TGTGCCAGCAGCTTAAGTGCGGGGCCATGGTATGGCTACACCTTC,TRBJ1-2,NA,NA,TRBV7-3,15
CASSQSKTANTEAFF,TGCGCCAGCAGTCAATCGAAAACAGCGAACACTGAAGCTTTCTTT,TRBJ1-1,once,NA,TRBV23-1,15
CASSLLGYNEQFF,TGTGCCAGCAGTTTACTAGGCTACAATGAGCAGTTCTTC,TRBJ2-1,few,NA,TRBV27,13
CASSSLPGQGGTDTQYF,TGTGCCAGTAGCTCGTTACCGGGACAGGGCGGAACAGATACGCAGTATTTT,TRBJ2-3,NA,TRBD1,TRBV19,17
CASSPPVKGSAEKLFF,TGTGCCAGCTCACCCCCAGTGAAGGGGTCTGCCGAAAAACTGTTTTTT,TRBJ1-4,few,NA,TRBV18,16
CASSATGTGYTF,TGTGCCAGCAGTGCCACAGGGACGGGCTACACCTTC,TRBJ1-2,once,NA,TRBV6-6,12
CASSGRQGARNEQFF,TGTGCCAGCAGTGGAAGACAGGGGGCTCGCAATGAGCAGTTCTTC,TRBJ2-1,NA,TRBD1,TRBV2,15
CASSFFGGTEAFF,TGTGCCAGCAGCTTCTTTGGGGGGACTGAAGCTTTCTTT,TRBJ1-1,NA,NA,TRBV5-4,13
CASSPSSDTQYF,TGTGCCAGCAGCCCCAGTTCGGATACGCAGTATTTT,TRBJ2-3,NA,NA,TRBV9,12
CASSGFQGGKFF,TGTGCCAGCAGTGGATTCCAGGGAGGAAAGTTCTTC,TRBJ2-1,once,NA,TRBV6-1,12
CASSFQGGEQYF,TGTGCCAGCAGTTTCCAGGGTGGCGAGCAGTACTTC,TRBJ2-7,few,NA,TRBV6-5,12